The rows below give T cell receptor beta chains drawn from one sample of a study of blood T cells in healthy people across ages. TCRdb ran MiXCR on the 5' RACE reads and lists one entry per CDR3 protein. The repertoire has hundreds of thousands of distinct CDR3 sequences, around 50% of them found once; the top ten carry around 24%. The sample consisted of blood. These receptors were obtained from a man aged 40-50 years in good health. Each CDR3 is given with its conserved first and last residue. A D gene is named only where the DNA matches it firmly. Some rows have no size entry. The others give once, few or many, or a class for an expanded clone.

abundance: NA; v_gene: TRBV11-2; d_gene: TRBD2; j_gene: TRBJ2-7; CDR3aa: CASSRTGGFNEQYF; CDR3nt: TGTGCCAGCAGCAGGACGGGGGGGTTCAATGAGCAGTACTTC
abundance: NA; v_gene: TRBV20-1; d_gene: NA; j_gene: TRBJ2-3; CDR3aa: CSARGWGQQSTDTQYF; CDR3nt: TGCAGTGCTAGAGGCTGGGGACAACAAAGCACAGATACGCAGTATTTT
abundance: once; v_gene: TRBV20-1; d_gene: NA; j_gene: TRBJ1-1; CDR3aa: CSARVQAGTEAFF; CDR3nt: TGCAGTGCTAGAGTTCAGGCGGGAACTGAAGCTTTCTTT
abundance: NA; v_gene: TRBV13; d_gene: NA; j_gene: TRBJ2-4; CDR3aa: CASSLGEIAKNIQYF; CDR3nt: TGTGCCAGCAGCTTAGGGGAGATAGCCAAAAACATTCAGTACTTC
abundance: NA; v_gene: TRBV15; d_gene: TRBD1; j_gene: TRBJ2-7; CDR3aa: CATSRGDRGQDEQYF; CDR3nt: TGTGCCACCAGCAGGGGCGACAGGGGGCAGGATGAGCAGTACTTC
abundance: NA; v_gene: TRBV7-9; d_gene: TRBD2; j_gene: TRBJ2-1; CDR3aa: CASRHEFGLAGGINEQFF; CDR3nt: TGTGCCAGCAGACATGAATTTGGACTAGCGGGAGGGATTAATGAGCAGTTCTTC
abundance: NA; v_gene: TRBV5-1; d_gene: TRBD2; j_gene: TRBJ2-5; CDR3aa: CASSLAGTSTETQYF; CDR3nt: TGCGCCAGCAGCTTGGCCGGGACTAGTACGGAGACCCAGTACTTC
abundance: few; v_gene: TRBV28; d_gene: NA; j_gene: TRBJ2-1; CDR3aa: CATTSRALGQFF; CDR3nt: TGTGCCACCACAAGTCGGGCCCTAGGGCAGTTCTTC
abundance: NA; v_gene: TRBV20-1; d_gene: NA; j_gene: TRBJ1-5; CDR3aa: CSARDRVVGQPQHF; CDR3nt: TGCAGTGCTAGAGACAGGGTGGTTGGTCAGCCCCAGCATTTT
abundance: NA; v_gene: TRBV6-2/TRBV6-3; d_gene: TRBD1; j_gene: TRBJ2-6; CDR3aa: CASSYLQGTGGFGANVLTF; CDR3nt: TGTGCCAGCAGTTATCTCCAAGGGACAGGGGGGTTTGGGGCCAACGTCCTGACTTTC
abundance: NA; v_gene: TRBV4-2; d_gene: NA; j_gene: TRBJ2-1; CDR3aa: CASSQSRGVPTNMPNEQFF; CDR3nt: TGTGCCAGCAGCCAATCCCGAGGAGTTCCTACAAATATGCCCAATGAGCAGTTCTTC
abundance: NA; v_gene: TRBV4-2; d_gene: NA; j_gene: TRBJ2-7; CDR3aa: CASSQGFSYEQYF; CDR3nt: TGTGCCAGCAGCCAAGGGTTTTCCTACGAGCAGTACTTC
abundance: NA; v_gene: TRBV5-5; d_gene: NA; j_gene: TRBJ1-1; CDR3aa: CASSSSSQGRTEAFF; CDR3nt: TGTGCCAGCAGCTCATCCTCTCAGGGCCGCACTGAAGCTTTCTTT
abundance: few; v_gene: TRBV5-1; d_gene: NA; j_gene: TRBJ1-2; CDR3aa: CASSVEFVYGYTF; CDR3nt: TGCGCCAGCAGCGTGGAATTTGTCTATGGCTACACCTTC
abundance: few; v_gene: TRBV6-6; d_gene: NA; j_gene: TRBJ1-2; CDR3aa: CASSYPGGYTF; CDR3nt: TGTGCCAGCAGTTACCCGGGCGGCTACACCTTC
abundance: NA; v_gene: TRBV5-1; d_gene: TRBD2; j_gene: TRBJ2-7; CDR3aa: CASTPTSGGTYEQYF; CDR3nt: TGCGCCAGCACCCCTACTAGCGGGGGAACCTACGAGCAGTACTTC
abundance: few; v_gene: TRBV7-9; d_gene: TRBD1; j_gene: TRBJ2-7; CDR3aa: CASADRGSYEQYF; CDR3nt: TGTGCCAGCGCGGACAGGGGCAGCTACGAGCAGTACTTC
abundance: NA; v_gene: TRBV5-1; d_gene: NA; j_gene: TRBJ2-5; CDR3aa: CASSLGRGSETQYF; CDR3nt: TGCGCCAGCAGCTTGGGTCGCGGTTCAGAGACCCAGTACTTC
abundance: NA; v_gene: TRBV29-1; d_gene: NA; j_gene: TRBJ2-5; CDR3aa: CSVPLYQGQETQYF; CDR3nt: TGCAGCGTCCCGTTATACCAGGGCCAAGAGACCCAGTACTTC
abundance: NA; v_gene: TRBV14; d_gene: NA; j_gene: TRBJ2-7; CDR3aa: CASSQGAWSSYEQYF; CDR3nt: TGTGCCAGCAGCCAAGGAGCTTGGAGCTCCTACGAGCAGTACTTC
abundance: NA; v_gene: TRBV24-1; d_gene: TRBD2; j_gene: TRBJ2-5; CDR3aa: CATSRSGSVGEQYF; CDR3nt: TGTGCCACCAGTCGAAGCGGGAGTGTGGGTGAGCAGTACTTC
abundance: NA; v_gene: TRBV27; d_gene: NA; j_gene: TRBJ1-6; CDR3aa: CASSLSLYNSPLHF; CDR3nt: TGTGCCAGCAGTTTATCTCTCTATAATTCACCCCTCCACTTT
abundance: few; v_gene: TRBV3-1; d_gene: NA; j_gene: TRBJ2-5; CDR3aa: CASSQGTETQYF; CDR3nt: TGTGCCAGCAGCCAGGGGACAGAGACCCAGTACTTC
abundance: NA; v_gene: TRBV20-1; d_gene: NA; j_gene: TRBJ1-1; CDR3aa: CSAIYRVTEAFF; CDR3nt: TGCAGTGCTATTTACAGGGTTACTGAAGCTTTCTTT
abundance: NA; v_gene: TRBV14; d_gene: NA; j_gene: TRBJ1-5; CDR3aa: CASSPEHRIRNQPQHF; CDR3nt: TGTGCCAGCAGCCCTGAGCATCGGATCCGGAATCAGCCCCAGCATTTT
abundance: NA; v_gene: TRBV20-1; d_gene: NA; j_gene: TRBJ2-7; CDR3aa: CSTRGRDSRNWYF; CDR3nt: TGCAGTACTAGGGGGCGGGACAGCCGTAATTGGTACTTC
abundance: NA; v_gene: TRBV14; d_gene: NA; j_gene: TRBJ2-7; CDR3aa: CASSQWVGSGGEQYF; CDR3nt: TGTGCCAGCAGCCAATGGGTCGGGTCGGGTGGCGAGCAGTACTTC
abundance: NA; v_gene: TRBV11-2; d_gene: TRBD2; j_gene: TRBJ2-3; CDR3aa: CASSRGPGGGTDTQYF; CDR3nt: TGTGCCAGCAGCAGAGGTCCGGGGGGGGGCACAGATACGCAGTATTTT
abundance: NA; v_gene: TRBV27; d_gene: NA; j_gene: TRBJ2-3; CDR3aa: CASHGAGLASRDTQYF; CDR3nt: TGTGCCAGCCACGGGGCGGGGCTAGCTAGCAGAGATACGCAGTATTTT
abundance: NA; v_gene: TRBV14; d_gene: NA; j_gene: TRBJ1-2; CDR3aa: CASSRDRTTGYTF; CDR3nt: TGTGCCAGCAGTCGAGATAGGACTACAGGCTACACCTTC
abundance: few; v_gene: TRBV20-1; d_gene: TRBD2; j_gene: TRBJ2-3; CDR3aa: CSAGPVAGGPADTQYF; CDR3nt: TGCAGTGCTGGGCCCGTAGCGGGGGGGCCTGCAGATACGCAGTATTTT
abundance: NA; v_gene: TRBV2; d_gene: TRBD2; j_gene: TRBJ2-3; CDR3aa: CASSTLAGSTDTQYF; CDR3nt: TGTGCCAGCAGTACACTAGCGGGATCCACAGATACGCAGTATTTT
abundance: NA; v_gene: TRBV20-1; d_gene: TRBD1; j_gene: TRBJ2-5; CDR3aa: CSAKGQAYQETQYF; CDR3nt: TGCAGTGCTAAGGGACAGGCGTACCAAGAGACCCAGTACTTC
abundance: few; v_gene: TRBV7-2; d_gene: TRBD2; j_gene: TRBJ2-1; CDR3aa: CASSFAASGNEQFF; CDR3nt: TGTGCCAGCAGCTTTGCGGCTAGCGGCAATGAGCAGTTCTTC
abundance: few; v_gene: TRBV7-2; d_gene: NA; j_gene: TRBJ2-3; CDR3aa: CASSPWVASNLPDTQYF; CDR3nt: TGTGCCAGCAGCCCTTGGGTAGCGAGTAACTTGCCAGATACGCAGTATTTT
abundance: NA; v_gene: TRBV12-3/TRBV12-4; d_gene: NA; j_gene: TRBJ2-3; CDR3aa: CASSRDSADTQYF; CDR3nt: TGTGCCAGCAGTCGGGATTCCGCAGATACGCAGTATTTT
abundance: NA; v_gene: TRBV20-1; d_gene: TRBD2; j_gene: TRBJ2-1; CDR3aa: CSASYDPGTSVYNEQFF; CDR3nt: TGCAGTGCTAGTTACGACCCCGGGACTAGCGTTTACAATGAGCAGTTCTTC
abundance: NA; v_gene: TRBV7-9; d_gene: NA; j_gene: TRBJ2-7; CDR3aa: CASSSPLRSYEQYF; CDR3nt: TGTGCCAGCAGCTCCCCTCTCCGTTCCTACGAGCAGTACTTC
abundance: NA; v_gene: TRBV5-1; d_gene: TRBD1; j_gene: TRBJ2-2; CDR3aa: CASSSGTGSTGELFF; CDR3nt: TGCGCCAGCAGCAGCGGGACAGGGTCTACCGGGGAGCTGTTTTTT
abundance: NA; v_gene: TRBV9; d_gene: TRBD2; j_gene: TRBJ2-5; CDR3aa: CTSSVGGLAGAQETQYF; CDR3nt: TGTACCAGCAGCGTAGGGGGACTAGCGGGAGCCCAAGAGACCCAGTACTTC
abundance: NA; v_gene: TRBV29-1; d_gene: TRBD2; j_gene: TRBJ2-2; CDR3aa: CSVTHRLAGDTGELFF; CDR3nt: TGCAGCGTTACACATAGACTAGCGGGAGACACCGGGGAGCTGTTTTTT